The clone carrying this T cell receptor (beta chain) was seen a handful of times. TCRdb re-called the 5' RACE reads with MiXCR, one entry per CDR3 protein. The sample carries 80,000 to 100,000 distinct CDR3 sequences, approximately 11% recorded once. The sample originates from a study of early T cells in non-severe SARS-CoV-2 infection. The length of the CDR3 is 17 residues. The germline V gene has CDR1 SGHAT and CDR2 FQNNGV. V gave up 5 bases and J gave up 4 bases; unmatched junction bases: 13. The chain employs TRBV11-2 and TRBJ1-4, with 7 bases that match TRBD1. Sequenced material: whole blood, taken at baseline. This receptor was taken from an adult who was a healthcare worker with PCR-confirmed SARS-CoV-2 infection or an uninfected control (not recorded which). CDR3 amino acids: CASSPVAGGPINEKLFF. DNA for the CDR3: TGTGCCAGCAGCCCCGTGGCAGGGGGGCCTATTAATGAAAAACTGTTTTTT.